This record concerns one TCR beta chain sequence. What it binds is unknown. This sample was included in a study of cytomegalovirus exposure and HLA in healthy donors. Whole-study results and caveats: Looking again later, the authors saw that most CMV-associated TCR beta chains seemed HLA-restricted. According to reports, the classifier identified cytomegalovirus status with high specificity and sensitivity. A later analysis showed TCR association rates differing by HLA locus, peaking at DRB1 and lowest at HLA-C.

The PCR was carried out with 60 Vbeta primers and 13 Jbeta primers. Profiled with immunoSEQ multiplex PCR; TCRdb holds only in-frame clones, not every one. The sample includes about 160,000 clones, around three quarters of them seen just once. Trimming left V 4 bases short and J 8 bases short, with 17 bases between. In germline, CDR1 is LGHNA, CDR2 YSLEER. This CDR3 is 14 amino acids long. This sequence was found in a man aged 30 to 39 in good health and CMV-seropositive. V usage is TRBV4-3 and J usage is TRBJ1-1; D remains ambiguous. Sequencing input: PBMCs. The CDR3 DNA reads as TGCGCCAGCAGCCGAGATAGTTATGCGTCGGAAGCTTTCTTT. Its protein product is CASSRDSYASEAFF.